These T cell receptor beta chains were read from a single sample in a study of shared clonotypes between healthy human individuals. TCRdb keeps only in-frame clones here, not all; method: immunoSEQ multiplex PCR. The profile shows under 600,000 clones, around 96% of them singletons. Sample: naive CD4+ T cells sorted from blood. Receptor source: a woman aged 30 to 39 in good health. Both conserved end residues are trimmed from each CDR3.

v_gene	j_gene	CDR3aa
TRBV6-1	TRBJ2-5	ASSPSTAAETQY
TRBV11-3	TRBJ2-7	ASSLAPAYEQY
TRBV12-5	TRBJ1-1	ASALRGGATEAF
TRBV2	TRBJ2-3	ASSDGALGTDTQY
TRBV5-1	TRBJ2-7	ASSPLRASGPTYEQY
TRBV2	TRBJ2-7	ASRGDRRSYEQY
TRBV5-8	TRBJ1-4	ASSLITGSEKLF
TRBV5-1	TRBJ1-1	ASSYGQGAEAF
TRBV5-4	TRBJ2-3	ASSLWTSGSTDTQY
TRBV14	TRBJ1-2	ASSPRVGYGYT
TRBV2	TRBJ2-7	ASTRGAPYEQY
TRBV2	TRBJ1-3	ASSAVARSGNTIY
TRBV2	TRBJ2-2	ASRGDRARELF
TRBV5-4	TRBJ2-7	ASSLVVGQYEQY
TRBV13	TRBJ2-7	ASSSLGLHSYEQY
TRBV28	TRBJ2-7	ASSTDRAYEQY
TRBV6-6	TRBJ1-5	ASSYGTRSNQPQH
TRBV5-1	TRBJ1-1	ASSLRGSREYPEAF
TRBV7-6	TRBJ2-7	ASSLAPPPVSEQY
TRBV28	-	ASTSSYEQY
TRBV7-2	TRBJ2-2	ASSPSGNTGELF
TRBV4-2	TRBJ2-7	ASSQGSGSLVYEQY
TRBV14	TRBJ2-7	ASSRGTSGVSYEQY
TRBV28	TRBJ2-1	ASSYSKTSGRLSEQF
TRBV6-5	TRBJ1-1	ASRAQGWSTEAF
TRBV28	TRBJ2-3	ASSLAPGRGDTDTQY
TRBV28	TRBJ1-5	ASSLGTGNIQPQH
TRBV4-1	TRBJ1-4	ASSLLRGDSHSTNEKLF
TRBV5-6	TRBJ2-1	ASSWDNPSSFYNEQF
TRBV7-2	TRBJ1-1	ASSLARGSTEAF
TRBV2	TRBJ2-2	ASGGAGTSGTGELF
TRBV28	TRBJ2-5	ASRGLAGVQETQY
TRBV5-6	TRBJ2-5	ASSFLGAQETQY
TRBV28	TRBJ2-3	ASSKIAGGADTQY
TRBV29-1	TRBJ2-2	SVEAGQLNTGELF
TRBV5-1	TRBJ2-3	ASSLGQFPSTDTQY
TRBV28	TRBJ1-2	ASSLDRFGYGYT
TRBV11-2	TRBJ1-2	ASSLDGPQFYGYT
TRBV7-6	TRBJ2-7	ASSLTRASGSSYEQY
TRBV7-9	TRBJ1-1	ASSIGPMNTEAF
TRBV18	TRBJ1-2	ASSPPPARYGYT
TRBV7-8	TRBJ2-7	ASSSQTSGASYEQY